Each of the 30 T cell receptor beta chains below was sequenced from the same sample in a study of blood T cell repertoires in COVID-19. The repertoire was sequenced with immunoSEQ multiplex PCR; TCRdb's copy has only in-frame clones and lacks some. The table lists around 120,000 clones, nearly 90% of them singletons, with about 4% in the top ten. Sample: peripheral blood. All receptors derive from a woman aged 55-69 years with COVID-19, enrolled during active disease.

The CDR3 DNA reads TGTGCCAGCAGCTTAGAGGGGGGGGCTAGAACTGAAGCTTTCTTT. As protein: CASSLEGGARTEAFF. The chain couples TRBV7-2 to TRBJ1-1, with D possibly being TRBD1 (6 bases). V was trimmed by 1 base and J by 5 bases, leaving 14 bases between them. This CDR3 region has 15 residues. CDR1 is SGHTA, CDR2 FQGNSA, per germline.

Here the CDR3 DNA reads TGCGCCAGCAGCCAACAAGTAACGGGTTCGACTGAAGCTTTCTTT. Residues: CASSQQVTGSTEAFF. This sequence joins TRBV4-3 and TRBJ1-1; D gene uncertain. This CDR3 contains 15 residues. Looked up from germline, CDR1 is LGHNA and CDR2 is YSLEER. V gave up 2 bases and J gave up 5 bases, with 15 bases separating them.

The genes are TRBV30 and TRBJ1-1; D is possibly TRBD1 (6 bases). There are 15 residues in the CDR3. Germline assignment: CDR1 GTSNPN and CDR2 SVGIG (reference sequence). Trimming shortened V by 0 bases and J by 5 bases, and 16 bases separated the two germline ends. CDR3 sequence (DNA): TGTGCCTGGAGTGTAAGCTTACAGGGCTGGACTGAAGCTTTCTTT. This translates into CAWSVSLQGWTEAFF.

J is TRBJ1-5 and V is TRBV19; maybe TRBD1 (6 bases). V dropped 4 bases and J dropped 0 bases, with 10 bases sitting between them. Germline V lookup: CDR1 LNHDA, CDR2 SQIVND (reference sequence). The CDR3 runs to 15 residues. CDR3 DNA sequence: TGTGCCAGTAGTAACTCACAGGGTAGCAATCAGCCCCAGCATTTT. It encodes CASSNSQGSNQPQHF.

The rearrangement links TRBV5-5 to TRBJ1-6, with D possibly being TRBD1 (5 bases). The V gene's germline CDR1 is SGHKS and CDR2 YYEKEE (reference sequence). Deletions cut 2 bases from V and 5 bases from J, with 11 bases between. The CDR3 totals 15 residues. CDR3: CASSFSGSNNSPLHF. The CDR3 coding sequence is TGTGCCAGCAGCTTTTCAGGGTCTAATAATTCACCCCTCCACTTT.

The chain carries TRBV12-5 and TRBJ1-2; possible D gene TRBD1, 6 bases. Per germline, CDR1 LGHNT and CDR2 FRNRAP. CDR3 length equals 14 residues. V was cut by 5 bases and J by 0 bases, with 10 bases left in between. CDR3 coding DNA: TGTGCTAGTGGTAAGGGGACACCTAACTATGGCTACACCTTC. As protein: CASGKGTPNYGYTF. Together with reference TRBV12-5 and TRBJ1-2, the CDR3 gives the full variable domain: DARVTQTPRHKVTEMGQEVTMRCQPILGHNTVFWYRQTMMQGLELLAYFRNRAPLDDSGMPKDRFSAEMPDATLATLKIQPSEPRDSAVYFCASGKGTPNYGYTFGSGTRLTVV.

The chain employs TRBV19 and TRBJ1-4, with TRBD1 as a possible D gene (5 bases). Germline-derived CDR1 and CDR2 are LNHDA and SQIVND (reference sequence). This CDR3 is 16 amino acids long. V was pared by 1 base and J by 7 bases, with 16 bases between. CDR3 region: CASSIGFSGTREKLFF. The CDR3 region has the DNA TGTGCCAGTAGTATAGGTTTTTCCGGGACTCGTGAAAAACTGTTTTTT.

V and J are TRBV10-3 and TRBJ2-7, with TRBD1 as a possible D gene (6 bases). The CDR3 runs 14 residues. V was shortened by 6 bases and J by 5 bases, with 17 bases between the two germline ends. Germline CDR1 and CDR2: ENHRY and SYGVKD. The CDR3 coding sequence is TGTGCCATCAGGGCTACGGCGTCAGGGGACGAGCAGTACTTC. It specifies CAIRATASGDEQYF.

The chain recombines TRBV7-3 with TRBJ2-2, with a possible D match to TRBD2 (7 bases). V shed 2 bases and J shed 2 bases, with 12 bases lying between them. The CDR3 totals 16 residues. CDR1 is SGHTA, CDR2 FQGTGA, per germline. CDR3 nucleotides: TGTGCCAGCAGCTTATTGGCGGGGGCCAACACCGGGGAGCTGTTTTTT. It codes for CASSLLAGANTGELFF.

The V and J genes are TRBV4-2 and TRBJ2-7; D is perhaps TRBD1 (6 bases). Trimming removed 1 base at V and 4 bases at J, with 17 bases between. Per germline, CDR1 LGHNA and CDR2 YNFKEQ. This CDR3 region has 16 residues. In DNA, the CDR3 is TGTGCCAGCAGCCAAGGGTTTGACAGAGGGGGATACGAGCAGTACTTC. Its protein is CASSQGFDRGGYEQYF.

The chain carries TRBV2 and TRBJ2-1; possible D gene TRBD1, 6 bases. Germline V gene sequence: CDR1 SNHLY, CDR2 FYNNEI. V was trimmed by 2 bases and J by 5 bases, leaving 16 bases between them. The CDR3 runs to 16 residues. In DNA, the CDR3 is TGTGCCAGCAGTGAATGGGGCAGGGGCGAAAACAATGAGCAGTTCTTC. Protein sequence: CASSEWGRGENNEQFF.

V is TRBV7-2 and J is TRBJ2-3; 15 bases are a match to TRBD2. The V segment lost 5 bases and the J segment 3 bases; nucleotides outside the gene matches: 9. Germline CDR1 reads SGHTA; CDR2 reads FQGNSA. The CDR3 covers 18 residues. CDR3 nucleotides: TGTGCCAGCAGCATTAGCGGGACTAGCGGGGGGAATACAGATACGCAGTATTTT. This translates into CASSISGTSGGNTDTQYF.

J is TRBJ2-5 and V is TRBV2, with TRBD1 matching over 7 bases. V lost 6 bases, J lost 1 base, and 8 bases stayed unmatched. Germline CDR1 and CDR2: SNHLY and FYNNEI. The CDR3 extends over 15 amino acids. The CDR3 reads CASSATGDPQETQYF. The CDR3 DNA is TGTGCCAGCAGCGCTACAGGGGACCCCCAAGAGACCCAGTACTTC.

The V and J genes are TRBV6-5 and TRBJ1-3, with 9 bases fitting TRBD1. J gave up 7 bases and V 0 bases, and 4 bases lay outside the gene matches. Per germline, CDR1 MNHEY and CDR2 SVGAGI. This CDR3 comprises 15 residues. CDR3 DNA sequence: TGTGCCAGCAGTTACTCGGGACAGGGTGGTAACACCATATATTTT. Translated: CASSYSGQGGNTIYF.

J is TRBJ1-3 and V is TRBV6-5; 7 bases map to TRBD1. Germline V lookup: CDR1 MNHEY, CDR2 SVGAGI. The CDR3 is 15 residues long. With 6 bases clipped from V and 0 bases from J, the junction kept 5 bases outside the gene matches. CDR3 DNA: TGTGCCAGCAGGGGACAGCTTGTCTCTGGAAACACCATATATTTT. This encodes CASRGQLVSGNTIYF.

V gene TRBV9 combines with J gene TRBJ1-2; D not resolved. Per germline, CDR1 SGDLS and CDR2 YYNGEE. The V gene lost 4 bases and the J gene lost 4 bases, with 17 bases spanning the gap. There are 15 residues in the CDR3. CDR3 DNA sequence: TGTGCCAGCAGCTACCGCCCGATCGGTGGCTATGGCTACACCTTC. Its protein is CASSYRPIGGYGYTF.

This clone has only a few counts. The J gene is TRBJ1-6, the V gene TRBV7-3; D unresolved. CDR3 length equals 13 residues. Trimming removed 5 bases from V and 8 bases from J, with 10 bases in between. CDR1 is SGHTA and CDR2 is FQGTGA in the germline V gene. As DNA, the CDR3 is TGTGCCAGCAGCCAAAACCGGGATTCACCCCTCCACTTT. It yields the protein CASSQNRDSPLHF.

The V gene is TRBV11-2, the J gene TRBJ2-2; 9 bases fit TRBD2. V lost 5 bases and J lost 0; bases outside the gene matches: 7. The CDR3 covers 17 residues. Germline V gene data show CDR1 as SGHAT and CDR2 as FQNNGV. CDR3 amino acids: CASSRRAGGTNTGELFF. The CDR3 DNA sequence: TGTGCCAGCAGCCGAAGAGCGGGGGGCACGAACACCGGGGAGCTGTTTTTT. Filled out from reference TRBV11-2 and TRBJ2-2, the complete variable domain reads EAGVAQSPRYKIIEKRQSVAFWCNPISGHATLYWYQQILGQGPKLLIQFQNNGVVDDSQLPKDRFSAERLKGVDSTLKIQPAKLEDSAVYLCASSRRAGGTNTGELFFGEGSRLTVL.

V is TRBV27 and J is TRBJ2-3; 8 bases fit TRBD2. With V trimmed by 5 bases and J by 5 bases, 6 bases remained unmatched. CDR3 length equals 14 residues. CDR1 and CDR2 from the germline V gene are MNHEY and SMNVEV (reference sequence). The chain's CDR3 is CASSPWTSQDTQYF. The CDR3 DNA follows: TGTGCCAGCAGTCCGTGGACTAGCCAAGATACGCAGTATTTT.

DNA of the CDR3: TGTGCCTGGAGTGTACTTGGCGGGGAGCTGTTTTTT. Translation: CAWSVLGGELFF. V usage is TRBV30 and J usage is TRBJ2-2, with D unclear. The germline CDR1 and CDR2 sequences are GTSNPN and SVGIG (reference sequence). CDR3 length: 12 amino acids. The ends were cut back, 0 bases at V and 7 bases at J, with 6 bases in the middle.

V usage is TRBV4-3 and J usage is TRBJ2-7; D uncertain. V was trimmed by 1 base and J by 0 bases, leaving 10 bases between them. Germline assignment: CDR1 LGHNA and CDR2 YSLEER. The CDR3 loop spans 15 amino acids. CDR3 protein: CASSQVAASSYEQYF. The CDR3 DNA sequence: TGCGCCAGCAGCCAAGTAGCAGCAAGCTCCTACGAGCAGTACTTC.

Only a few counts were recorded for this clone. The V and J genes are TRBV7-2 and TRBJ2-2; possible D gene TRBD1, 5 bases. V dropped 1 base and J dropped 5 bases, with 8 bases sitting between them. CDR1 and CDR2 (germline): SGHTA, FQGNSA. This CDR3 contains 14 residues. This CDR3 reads CASSLEGRTGELFF. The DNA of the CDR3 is TGTGCCAGCAGCTTAGAGGGGCGGACCGGGGAGCTGTTTTTT.

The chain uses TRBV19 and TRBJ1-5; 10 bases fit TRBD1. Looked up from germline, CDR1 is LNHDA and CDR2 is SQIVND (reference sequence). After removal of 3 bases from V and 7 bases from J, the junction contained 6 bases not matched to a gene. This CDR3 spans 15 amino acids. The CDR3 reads CASSMTGGEGQPQHF. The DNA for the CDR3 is TGTGCCAGTAGTATGACAGGGGGCGAGGGGCAGCCCCAGCATTTT.

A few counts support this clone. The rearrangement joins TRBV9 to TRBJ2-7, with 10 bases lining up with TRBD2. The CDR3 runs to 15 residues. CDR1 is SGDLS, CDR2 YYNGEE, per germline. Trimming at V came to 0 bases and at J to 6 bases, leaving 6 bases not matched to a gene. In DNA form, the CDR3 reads TGTGCCAGCAGCGTAGAAGTTAGCGGGGGGCGCGAGCAGTACTTC. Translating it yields CASSVEVSGGREQYF.

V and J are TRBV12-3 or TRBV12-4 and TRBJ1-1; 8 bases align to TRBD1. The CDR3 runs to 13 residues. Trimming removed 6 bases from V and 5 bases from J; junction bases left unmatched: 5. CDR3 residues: CASSAGGRTEAFF. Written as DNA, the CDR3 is TGTGCCAGCAGCGCAGGGGGCCGGACTGAAGCTTTCTTT.

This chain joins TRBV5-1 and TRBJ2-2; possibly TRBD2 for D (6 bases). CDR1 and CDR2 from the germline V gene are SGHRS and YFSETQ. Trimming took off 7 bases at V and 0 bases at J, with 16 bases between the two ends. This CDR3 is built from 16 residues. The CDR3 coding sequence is TGCGCCAGCGCCGTAATGGGCGGGGCGAACACCGGGGAGCTGTTTTTT. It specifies CASAVMGGANTGELFF.

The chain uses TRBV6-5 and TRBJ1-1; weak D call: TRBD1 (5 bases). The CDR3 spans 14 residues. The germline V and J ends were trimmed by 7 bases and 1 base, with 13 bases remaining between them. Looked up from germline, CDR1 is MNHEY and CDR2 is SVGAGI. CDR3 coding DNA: TGTGCCAGCATCCCGGGGGGTAGGAACACTGAAGCTTTCTTT. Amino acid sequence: CASIPGGRNTEAFF.

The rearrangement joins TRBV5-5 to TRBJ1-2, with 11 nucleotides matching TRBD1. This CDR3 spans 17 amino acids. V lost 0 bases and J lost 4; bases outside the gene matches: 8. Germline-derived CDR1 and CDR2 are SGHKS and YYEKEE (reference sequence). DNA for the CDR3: TGTGCCAGCAGCTTGGGGACAGGGGGCACCCAGATCTATGGCTACACCTTC. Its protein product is CASSLGTGGTQIYGYTF.

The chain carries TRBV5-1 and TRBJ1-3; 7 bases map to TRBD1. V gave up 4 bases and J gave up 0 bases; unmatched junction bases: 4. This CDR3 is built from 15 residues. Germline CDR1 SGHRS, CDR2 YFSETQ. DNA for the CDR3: TGCGCCAGCAGCCAGGGGGTCCCCTCTGGAAACACCATATATTTT. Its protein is CASSQGVPSGNTIYF. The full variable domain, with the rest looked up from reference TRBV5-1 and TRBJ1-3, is KAGVTQTPRYLIKTRGQQVTLSCSPISGHRSVSWYQQTPGQGLQFLFEYFSETQRNKGNFPGRFSGRQFSNSRSEMNVSTLELGDSALYLCASSQGVPSGNTIYFGEGSWLTVV.

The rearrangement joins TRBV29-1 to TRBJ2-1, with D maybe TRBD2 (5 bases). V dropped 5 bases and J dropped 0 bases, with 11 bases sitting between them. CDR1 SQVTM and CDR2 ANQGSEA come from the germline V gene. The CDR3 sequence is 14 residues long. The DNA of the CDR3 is TGCAGCGTTCTGAGCAGCGGCTCCTACAATGAGCAGTTCTTC. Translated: CSVLSSGSYNEQFF.